This is a list of T cell receptor beta chains from one sample in a study of a mutant IDH1 vaccine in newly diagnosed glioma. What these receptors recognize is not known. Some clones are missing from TCRdb's copy, which holds only in-frame ones; the method was immunoSEQ multiplex PCR. Here the sample spans 30,000 to 40,000 clones, 80% to 95% being singletons. The input for sequencing was PBMCs, taken from a glioma patient whose treatment included an IDH1 peptide vaccine. Receptor source: a middle-aged woman with glioma. The CDR3 runs from the conserved cysteine through the conserved F or W. The D gene is left open where the match is weak. Rows may omit the clone size; those that give it use once, few, many or a size class.

d_gene	v_gene	j_gene	abundance	CDR3aa	CDR3nt
.	TRBV19	TRBJ2-3	.	CASSIAAAYTDTQYF	TGTGCCAGTAGTATAGCCGCAGCTTACACAGATACGCAGTATTTT
.	TRBV5-1	TRBJ1-1	.	CASSGNQGNTEAFF	TGCGCCAGCAGCGGGAATCAGGGGAACACTGAAGCTTTCTTT
.	TRBV18	TRBJ1-3	.	CASSGGMGAAGNTIYF	TGTGCCAGCTCAGGCGGTATGGGGGCGGCTGGAAACACCATATATTTT
TRBD2	TRBV11-2	TRBJ2-2	.	CASSALGLRTNTGELFF	TGTGCCAGCAGCGCTCTGGGACTACGAACGAACACCGGGGAGCTGTTTTTT
.	TRBV6-5	TRBJ1-2	few	CASSPPSFYGYTF	TGTGCCAGCAGCCCCCCATCCTTCTATGGCTACACCTTC
.	TRBV6-5	TRBJ1-2	.	CASSQLGRVDYTF	TGTGCCAGCAGCCAATTGGGAAGGGTTGACTACACCTTC
TRBD2	TRBV27	TRBJ2-1	once	CASSFGGRGNEQFF	TGTGCCAGCAGTTTCGGGGGGAGGGGCAATGAGCAGTTCTTC
.	TRBV19	TRBJ1-1	.	CASSTWGRMNTEAFF	TGTGCCAGTAGTACGTGGGGACGGATGAACACTGAAGCTTTCTTT
.	TRBV13	TRBJ1-1	.	CASSLGFSGAVSEAFF	TGTGCCAGCAGCTTAGGGTTTTCGGGAGCGGTTTCTGAAGCTTTCTTT
.	TRBV28	TRBJ1-5	.	CASSLWSQPQHF	TGTGCCAGCAGTTTGTGGTCGCAGCCCCAGCATTTT